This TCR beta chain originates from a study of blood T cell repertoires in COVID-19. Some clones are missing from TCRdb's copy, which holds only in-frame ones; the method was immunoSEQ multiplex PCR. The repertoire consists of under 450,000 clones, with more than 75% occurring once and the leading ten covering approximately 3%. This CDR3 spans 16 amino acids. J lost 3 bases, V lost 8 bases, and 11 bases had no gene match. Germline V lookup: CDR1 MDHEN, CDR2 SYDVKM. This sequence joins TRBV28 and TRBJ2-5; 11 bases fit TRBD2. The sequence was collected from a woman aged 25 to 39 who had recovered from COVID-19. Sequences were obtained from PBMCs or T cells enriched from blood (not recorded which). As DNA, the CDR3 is TGTGCCAGCTCCGACCCCGGGACTAGCGGAAAAGAGACCCAGTACTTC. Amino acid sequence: CASSDPGTSGKETQYF.